One sample yielded the 10 T cell receptor beta chains listed below, sequenced in a study of blood T cell repertoires in COVID-19. Clones were read by immunoSEQ multiplex PCR, and TCRdb kept only the in-frame ones, dropping some. The sample shows over 85,000 clones, approximately 90% of them seen only once. The sequencing input was peripheral blood. The receptors stem from a woman of 80 years or more with active COVID-19.

The J gene is TRBJ2-3, the V gene TRBV7-2, with D possibly being TRBD1 (5 bases). Germline CDR1 and CDR2: SGHTA and FQGNSA. The germline V and J ends were trimmed by 0 bases and 2 bases, with 6 bases remaining between them. The CDR3 has 14 amino acids. The CDR3 region is CASSLAGHTDTQYF. The CDR3 bases are TGTGCCAGCAGCTTAGCGGGGCACACAGATACGCAGTATTTT.

V is TRBV20-1 and J is TRBJ2-5; 9 bases match TRBD2. Germline V gives CDR1 DFQATT, CDR2 SNEGSKA (reference sequence). V lost 3 bases to trimming and J lost 4 bases; unmatched junction nucleotides: 12. The CDR3 sequence is 16 residues long. CDR3 sequence (DNA): TGCAGTGCTAGTGCTCCGGGATTAGCGGGAGCAGAGACCCAGTACTTC. Encoded protein: CSASAPGLAGAETQYF.

The V gene is TRBV5-4, the J gene TRBJ2-7; 8 nucleotides match TRBD1. This CDR3 comprises 16 residues. With V trimmed by 3 bases and J by 1 base, 9 bases remained unmatched. CDR1 is SGHNT and CDR2 is YYREEE in the germline V gene (reference sequence). CDR3 loop: CASSSGTRTGSYEQYF. DNA of the CDR3: TGTGCCAGCAGCTCGGGCACAAGGACAGGGTCCTACGAGCAGTACTTC.

The rearrangement links TRBV5-6 to TRBJ1-2; 8 bases are a match to TRBD1. The CDR3 consists of 15 residues. V shed 0 bases, J shed 4 bases, and the junction held 5 bases outside the gene matches. The germline V gene encodes CDR1 SGHDT and CDR2 YYEEEE. CDR3 sequence: CASSLVRGRAYGYTF. CDR3 nucleotide sequence: TGTGCCAGCAGCTTGGTCAGGGGGCGGGCCTATGGCTACACCTTC.

The chain joins TRBV28 to TRBJ1-2; 7 bases are a match to TRBD1. The CDR3 covers 14 residues. Germline trimming cut 6 bases from V and 5 bases from J; bases unmatched to any gene: 9. CDR1 is MDHEN and CDR2 is SYDVKM in the germline V gene. CDR3 sequence: CASRTPGGLYGYTF. The DNA of the CDR3 is TGTGCCAGCAGGACCCCAGGGGGTCTATATGGCTACACCTTC.

This clone was detected a few times. The chain has TRBV10-3 and TRBJ1-6, with D perhaps matching TRBD1 (5 bases). Germline lookup yields CDR1 ENHRY and CDR2 SYGVKD. V was shortened by 4 bases and J by 7 bases, with 8 bases between the two germline ends. The CDR3 length is 13 residues. CDR3 DNA sequence: TGTGCCATCAGTGTGGGGGGAAATTCACCCCTCCACTTT. It translates to CAISVGGNSPLHF.

The chain employs TRBV6-5 and TRBJ2-3, with TRBD2 matching 10 bases. The CDR3 runs to 14 residues. Looked up from germline, CDR1 is MNHEY and CDR2 is SVGAGI. Losses at the gene ends were 8 bases for V and 2 bases for J; bases not matched to a gene: 4. The CDR3 DNA follows: TGTGCCAGCGGAGCGGGAGGGTTCACAGATACGCAGTATTTT. Its protein is CASGAGGFTDTQYF.

The rearrangement uses TRBV28 and TRBJ2-3; TRBD2 agrees at 10 bases. Germline V gene lookup returns CDR1 MDHEN and CDR2 SYDVKM. The CDR3 has 16 amino acids. Unmatched junction bases numbered 8, after V lost 8 bases and J lost 0 bases. CDR3 nucleotides: TGTGCCAGCCGGGGTGGACTAGCGGCTAGCACAGATACGCAGTATTTT. It yields the protein CASRGGLAASTDTQYF.

The chain carries TRBV12-3 or TRBV12-4 and TRBJ1-2; the D is unclear. The CDR3 consists of 11 residues. Trimming pared 3 bases from V and 4 bases from J, leaving 3 bases between. CDR3 DNA: TGTGCCAGCAGTTTCGGCTATGGCTACACCTTC. It specifies CASSFGYGYTF.

J is TRBJ2-5 and V is TRBV4-1, with 7 bases matching TRBD2. Germline V lookup: CDR1 MGHRA, CDR2 YSYEKL. The CDR3 is 16 residues long. The V gene end was trimmed by 3 bases and the J gene end by 5 bases; junction bases not matched to a gene: 12. This chain's CDR3 is CASSHFGRAKGETQYF. CDR3 bases: TGCGCCAGCAGCCATTTTGGGAGGGCCAAGGGGGAGACCCAGTACTTC.